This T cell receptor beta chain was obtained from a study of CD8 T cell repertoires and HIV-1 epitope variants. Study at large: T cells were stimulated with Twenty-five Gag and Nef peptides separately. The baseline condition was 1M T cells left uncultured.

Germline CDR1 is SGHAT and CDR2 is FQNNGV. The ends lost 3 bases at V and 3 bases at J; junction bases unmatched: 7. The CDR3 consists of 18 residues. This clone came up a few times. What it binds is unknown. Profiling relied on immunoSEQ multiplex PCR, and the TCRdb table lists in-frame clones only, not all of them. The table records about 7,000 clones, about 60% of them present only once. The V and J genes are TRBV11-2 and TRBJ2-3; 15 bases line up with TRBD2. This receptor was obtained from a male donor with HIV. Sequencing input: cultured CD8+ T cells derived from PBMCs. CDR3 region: CASSFGTSGRIGTDTQYF. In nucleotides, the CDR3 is TGTGCCAGCAGCTTTGGGACTAGCGGGAGGATTGGGACAGATACGCAGTATTTT.